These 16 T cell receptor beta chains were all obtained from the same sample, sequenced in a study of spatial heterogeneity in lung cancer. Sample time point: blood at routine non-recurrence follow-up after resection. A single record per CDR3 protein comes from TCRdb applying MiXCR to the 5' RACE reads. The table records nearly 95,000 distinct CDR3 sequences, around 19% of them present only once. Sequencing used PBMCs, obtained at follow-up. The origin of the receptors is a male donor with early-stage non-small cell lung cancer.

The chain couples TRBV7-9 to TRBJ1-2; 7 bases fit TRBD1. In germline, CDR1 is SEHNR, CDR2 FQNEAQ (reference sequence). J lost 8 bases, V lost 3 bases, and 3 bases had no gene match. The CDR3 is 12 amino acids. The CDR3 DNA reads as TGTGCCAGCAGCTTGACAGGGTCGGGCTACACCTTC. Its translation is CASSLTGSGYTF. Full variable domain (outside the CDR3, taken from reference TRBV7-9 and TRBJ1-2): DTGVSQNPRHKITKRGQNVTFRCDPISEHNRLYWYRQTLGQGPEFLTYFQNEAQLEKSRLLSDRFSAERPKGSFSTLEIQRTEQGDSAMYLCASSLTGSGYTFGSGTRLTVV.

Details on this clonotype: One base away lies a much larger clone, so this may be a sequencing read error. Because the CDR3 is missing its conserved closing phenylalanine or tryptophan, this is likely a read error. The CDR3 region has the DNA TGCAGTGCCTTCCGGACAGGGGGCGTCGAGCAGTACTAC. It encodes CSAFRTGGVEQYY. V is TRBV20-1 and J is TRBJ2-7, with 11 bases lining up with TRBD1. CDR1 DFQATT and CDR2 SNEGSKA come from the germline V gene (reference sequence). V trimming: 6 bases; J trimming: 6 bases; junction bases outside the gene matches: 7. The CDR3 length is 13 residues.

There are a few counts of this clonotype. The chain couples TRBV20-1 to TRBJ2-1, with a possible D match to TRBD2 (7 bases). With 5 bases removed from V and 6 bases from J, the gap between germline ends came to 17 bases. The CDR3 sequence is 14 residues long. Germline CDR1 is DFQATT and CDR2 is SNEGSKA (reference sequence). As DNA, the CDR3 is TGCAGTGCTCCCCAAATGGCGGGGGCCAATGAGCAGTTCTTC. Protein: CSAPQMAGANEQFF.

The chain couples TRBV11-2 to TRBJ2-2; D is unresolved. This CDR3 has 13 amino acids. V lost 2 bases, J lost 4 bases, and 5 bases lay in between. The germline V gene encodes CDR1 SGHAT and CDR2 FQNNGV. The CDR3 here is CASSLLGTGELFF. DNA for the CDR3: TGTGCCAGCAGCTTATTGGGCACCGGGGAGCTGTTTTTT. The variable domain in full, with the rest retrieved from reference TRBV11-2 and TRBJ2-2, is EAGVAQSPRYKIIEKRQSVAFWCNPISGHATLYWYQQILGQGPKLLIQFQNNGVVDDSQLPKDRFSAERLKGVDSTLKIQPAKLEDSAVYLCASSLLGTGELFFGEGSRLTVL.

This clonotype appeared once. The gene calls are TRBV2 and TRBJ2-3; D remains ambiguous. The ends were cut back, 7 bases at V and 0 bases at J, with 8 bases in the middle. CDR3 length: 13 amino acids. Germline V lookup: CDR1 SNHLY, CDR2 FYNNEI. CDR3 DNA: TGTGCCAGCAAAGCCGGTAGCACAGATACGCAGTATTTT. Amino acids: CASKAGSTDTQYF.

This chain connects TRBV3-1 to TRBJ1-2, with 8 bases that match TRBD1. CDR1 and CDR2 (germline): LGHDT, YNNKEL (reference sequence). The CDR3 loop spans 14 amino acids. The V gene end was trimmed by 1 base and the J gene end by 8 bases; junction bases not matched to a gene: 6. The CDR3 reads CASSQGGRGQGYTF. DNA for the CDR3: TGTGCCAGCAGCCAAGGAGGCAGGGGGCAAGGCTACACCTTC.

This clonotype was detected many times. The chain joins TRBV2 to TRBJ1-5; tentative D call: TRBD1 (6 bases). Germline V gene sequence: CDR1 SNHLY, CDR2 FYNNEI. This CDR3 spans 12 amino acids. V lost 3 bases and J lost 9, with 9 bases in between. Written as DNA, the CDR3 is TGTGCCAGCAGTGAGGACAGAGGGCCCCAGCATTTT. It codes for CASSEDRGPQHF.

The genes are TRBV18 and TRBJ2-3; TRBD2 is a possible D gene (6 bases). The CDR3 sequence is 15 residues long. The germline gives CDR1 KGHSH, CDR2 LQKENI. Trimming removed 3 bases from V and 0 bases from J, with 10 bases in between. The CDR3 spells CASSPPGTSTDTQYF. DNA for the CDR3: TGTGCCAGCTCACCTCCCGGGACTAGCACAGATACGCAGTATTTT.

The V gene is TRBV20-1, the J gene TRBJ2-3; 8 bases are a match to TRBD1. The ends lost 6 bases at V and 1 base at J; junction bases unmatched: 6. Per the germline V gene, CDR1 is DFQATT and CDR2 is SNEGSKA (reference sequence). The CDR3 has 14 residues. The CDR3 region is CSAWTGTGTDTQYF. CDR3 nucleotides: TGCAGTGCGTGGACAGGGACCGGCACAGATACGCAGTATTTT.

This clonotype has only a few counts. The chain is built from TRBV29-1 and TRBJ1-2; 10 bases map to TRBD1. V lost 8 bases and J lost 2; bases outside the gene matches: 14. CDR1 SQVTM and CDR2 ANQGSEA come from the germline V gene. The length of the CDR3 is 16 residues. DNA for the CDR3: TGCAGCACGATGCAGACGGGACAGGGGCCCAACTATGGCTACACCTTC. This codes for CSTMQTGQGPNYGYTF.

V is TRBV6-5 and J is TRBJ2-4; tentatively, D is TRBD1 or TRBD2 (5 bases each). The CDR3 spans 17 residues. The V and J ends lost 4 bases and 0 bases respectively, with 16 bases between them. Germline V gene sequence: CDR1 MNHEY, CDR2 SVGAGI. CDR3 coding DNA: TGTGCCAGCAGTTCCCTCCGGGACGGTGTAGCCAAAAACATTCAGTACTTC. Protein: CASSSLRDGVAKNIQYF.

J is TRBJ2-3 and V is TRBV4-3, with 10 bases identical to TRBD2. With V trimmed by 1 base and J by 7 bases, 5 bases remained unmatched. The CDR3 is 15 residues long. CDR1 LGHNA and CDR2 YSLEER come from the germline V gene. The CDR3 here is CASSQVSGGANTQYF. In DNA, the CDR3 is TGCGCCAGCAGCCAAGTGAGCGGGGGGGCGAATACGCAGTATTTT.

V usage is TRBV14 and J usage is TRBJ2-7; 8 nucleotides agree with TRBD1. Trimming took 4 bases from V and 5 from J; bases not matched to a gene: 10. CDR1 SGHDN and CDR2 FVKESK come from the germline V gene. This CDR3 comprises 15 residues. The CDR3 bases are TGTGCCAGCAGCCCGTGGACAGGGAAAGGGCACGAGCAGTACTTC. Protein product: CASSPWTGKGHEQYF. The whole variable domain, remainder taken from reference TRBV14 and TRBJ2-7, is EAGVTQFPSHSVIEKGQTVTLRCDPISGHDNLYWYRRVMGKEIKFLLHFVKESKQDESGMPNNRFLAERTGGTYSTLKVQPAELEDSGVYFCASSPWTGKGHEQYFGPGTRLTVT.

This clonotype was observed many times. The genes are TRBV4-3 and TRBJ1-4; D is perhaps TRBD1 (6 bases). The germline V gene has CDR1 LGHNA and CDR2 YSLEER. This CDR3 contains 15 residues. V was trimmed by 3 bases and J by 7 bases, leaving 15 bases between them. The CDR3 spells CASSQMFGGAEKLFF. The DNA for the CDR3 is TGCGCCAGCAGCCAGATGTTTGGGGGCGCTGAAAAACTGTTTTTT.

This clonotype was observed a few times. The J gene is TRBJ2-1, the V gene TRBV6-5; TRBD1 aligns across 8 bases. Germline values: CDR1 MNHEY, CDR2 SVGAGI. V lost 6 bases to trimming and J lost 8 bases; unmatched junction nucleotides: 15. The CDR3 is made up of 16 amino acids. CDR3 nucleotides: TGTGCCAGCAGAGGCGGAGGGACAGGAAAGAGGCATGAGCAGTTCTTC. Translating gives CASRGGGTGKRHEQFF.

CDR3: CSVRHRLVTDTQYF. The CDR3, as DNA: TGCAGCGTTCGTCATCGCTTGGTGACAGATACGCAGTATTTT. The chain links TRBV29-1 to TRBJ2-3, with D unclear. The germline V and J ends were trimmed by 5 bases and 3 bases, with 15 bases remaining between them. From germline, CDR1 is SQVTM and CDR2 ANQGSEA. The CDR3 covers 14 residues.